This T cell receptor (beta chain) derives from a study of identical twins. Study-level results: The authors drew conclusions from cross-sectional statistical analysis rather than following the same donors. Fewer insertions characterized abundant cord blood beta clonotypes, whereas memory repertoires showed none.

In this sample, this clonotype turned up many times. Its antigen is not known. TCRdb passed the 5' RACE reads through MiXCR, listing each CDR3 protein once. The sample shows about 490,000 distinct CDR3 sequences, approximately 14% of them seen only once. Healthy Caucasian donors formed the entire cohort. This sample was shared with a second study, whose subject was yellow fever vaccine responses in identical twins.

The TCR was taken from a woman aged 18-29 years in good health. The sequenced sample was CD4+ T cells sorted from blood.

DNA of the CDR3: TGTGCCAGCAGCCAAGATCGGACCGTCACTAACTATGGCTACACCTTC. Translating it yields CASSQDRTVTNYGYTF. The chain is built from TRBV3-1 and TRBJ1-2; D uncertain. Between the trimmed V and J ends, which lost 0 bases and 0 bases, there was a span of 11 bases. Looked up from germline, CDR1 is LGHDT and CDR2 is YNNKEL (reference sequence). This CDR3 comprises 16 residues.